The entry below describes one T cell receptor beta chain. Antigen unknown. This sample is part of a study of CD8+CD57+ T cells in acquired aplastic anemia. Background on the study: Mean DNA quantity obtained from sorted CD4+ and CD8+ cells was 3 to 3.5 ug.

The TCR beta profiling, which covered VDJ combination and CDR3 sequence, was carried out using genomic DNA as the template. TCRdb itself ran the reads through MiXCR, one entry per CDR3 protein. The profile covers about 200,000 distinct CDR3 sequences, with over 55% appearing a single time and roughly 61% taken by the ten largest. Study-wide findings and caveats: Patients did not significantly differ from controls in CD8+ Simpson's diversity.

Patients included in sequencing had previously demonstrated CD8+CD57+ cell expansion by flow cytometry. V was clipped by 0 bases and J by 4 bases; unmatched bases: 4. Germline CDR1 SNHLY, CDR2 FYNNEI. The length of the CDR3 is 16 residues. The TCR was taken from a human donor with aplastic anemia. The specimen was sorted CD4+, CD8+, or CD8+CD57+ T cells (not recorded which) from PBMCs. The rearrangement joins TRBV2 to TRBJ2-1, with TRBD2 matching 9 bases. This CDR3 reads CASSEAIAGVYNEQFF. The CDR3 DNA follows: TGTGCCAGCAGTGAAGCAATAGCGGGGGTGTACAATGAGCAGTTCTTC. Together with reference TRBV2 and TRBJ2-1, the CDR3 gives the full variable domain: EPEVTQTPSHQVTQMGQEVILRCVPISNHLYFYWYRQILGQKVEFLVSFYNNEISEKSEIFDDQFSVERPDGSNFTLKIRSTKLEDSAMYFCASSEAIAGVYNEQFFGPGTRLTVL.